These 10 T cell receptor beta chains share one sample of origin, sequenced in a study of immune evolution from preneoplasia to lung adenocarcinoma. Produced via immunoSEQ multiplex PCR; TCRdb's table is partial and in-frame only. The sample includes more than 7,000 clones, 80% to 90% of them seen just once. The sequenced sample was FFPE lung adenocarcinoma in situ tissue. The receptor source for this set is a person between 70 and 80 years old with lung adenocarcinoma.

The genes are TRBV6-1 and TRBJ1-2; no clear D gene. V lost 5 bases and J lost 0, with 13 bases in between. CDR3 length: 15 amino acids. Germline V gives CDR1 MNHNS, CDR2 SASEGT. CDR3 amino acids: CASSFNLGSNYGYTF. The CDR3 coding sequence is TGTGCCAGCAGTTTCAACCTAGGGTCTAACTATGGCTACACCTTC.

V and J are TRBV6-6 and TRBJ2-5; 15 positions agree with TRBD2. Germline V CDR1 and CDR2: MNHNY, SVGAGI (reference sequence). V trimming: 5 bases; J trimming: 3 bases; junction bases outside the gene matches: 4. The CDR3 is 16 residues long. The CDR3 region is CASSRRTSGREETQYF. For the CDR3, the DNA is TGTGCCAGCAGTCGAAGGACTAGCGGGAGGGAAGAGACCCAGTACTTC.

CDR3 in DNA: TGTGCCAGTAGTAGTATGAGCAATCAGCCCCAGCATTTT. This gives the protein CASSSMSNQPQHF. The gene calls are TRBV19 and TRBJ1-5; D not resolved. This CDR3 is 13 amino acids long. Germline lookup yields CDR1 LNHDA and CDR2 SQIVND (reference sequence). Between the trimmed V and J ends, which lost 4 bases and 1 base, there was a span of 5 bases.

This sequence joins TRBV15 and TRBJ1-2; D gene unclear. V lost 0 bases and J 5 bases, leaving 10 bases between the germline ends. Germline CDR1 and CDR2: LNHNV and YYDKDF (reference sequence). This CDR3 spans 14 amino acids. Here the CDR3 DNA reads TGTGCCACCAGCAGAGATGCGAGGAGTTATGGCTACACCTTC. Translation: CATSRDARSYGYTF.

The chain employs TRBV15 and TRBJ2-1; D unclear. Trimming shortened V by 1 base and J by 8 bases, and 18 bases separated the two germline ends. The CDR3 consists of 16 residues. Germline CDR1 is LNHNV and CDR2 is YYDKDF (reference sequence). The CDR3 protein is CATSRVVKIGGDEQFF. CDR3 in DNA: TGTGCCACCAGCAGAGTAGTGAAAATCGGTGGAGATGAGCAGTTCTTC.

The rearrangement joins TRBV25-1 to TRBJ1-2; D is unclear. V was cut by 1 base and J by 5 bases, with 11 bases left in between. The germline gives CDR1 MGHDK, CDR2 SYGVNS. The CDR3 is 14 residues long. For the CDR3, the DNA is TGTGCCAGCAGTGAATCAGGCCGCGGGTATGGCTACACCTTC. As protein: CASSESGRGYGYTF.

The chain has TRBV5-1 and TRBJ1-5; perhaps TRBD1 as D (6 bases). Germline V gene lookup returns CDR1 SGHRS and CDR2 YFSETQ. The length of the CDR3 is 15 residues. Trimming took 4 bases from V and 1 from J, leaving 12 bases between them. CDR3 protein: CASSERGGSNQPQHF. DNA of the CDR3: TGCGCCAGCAGCGAAAGGGGGGGAAGCAATCAGCCCCAGCATTTT.

The rearrangement links TRBV14 to TRBJ1-1, with D maybe TRBD1 (5 bases). CDR1 is SGHDN and CDR2 is FVKESK in the germline V gene. Trimming took 4 bases from V and 11 from J, leaving 11 bases between them. The CDR3 spans 11 residues. The CDR3 DNA reads as TGTGCCAGCAGCCCTGGGGGAGGGGCTTTCTTT. Its protein product is CASSPGGGAFF.

The J gene is TRBJ2-2, the V gene TRBV27; 10 nucleotides align to TRBD2. The CDR3 contains 17 residues. Germline V lookup: CDR1 MNHEY, CDR2 SMNVEV (reference sequence). After removal of 5 bases from V and 4 bases from J, the junction contained 10 bases not matched to a gene. DNA for the CDR3: TGTGCCAGCAGTCCTCGAAAATCTAGCGGGGGCACCGGGGAGCTGTTTTTT. Its translation is CASSPRKSSGGTGELFF.

In this sample, this clone turned up once. V and J are TRBV10-2 and TRBJ1-5; no firm D call. This CDR3 comprises 14 residues. Trimming shortened V by 3 bases and J by 4 bases, and 10 bases separated the two germline ends. CDR1 is WSHSY, CDR2 SAAADI, per germline. The CDR3 region has the DNA TGCGCCAGCAGTGATCAGGCACATAATCAGCCCCAGCATTTT. Protein sequence: CASSDQAHNQPQHF.